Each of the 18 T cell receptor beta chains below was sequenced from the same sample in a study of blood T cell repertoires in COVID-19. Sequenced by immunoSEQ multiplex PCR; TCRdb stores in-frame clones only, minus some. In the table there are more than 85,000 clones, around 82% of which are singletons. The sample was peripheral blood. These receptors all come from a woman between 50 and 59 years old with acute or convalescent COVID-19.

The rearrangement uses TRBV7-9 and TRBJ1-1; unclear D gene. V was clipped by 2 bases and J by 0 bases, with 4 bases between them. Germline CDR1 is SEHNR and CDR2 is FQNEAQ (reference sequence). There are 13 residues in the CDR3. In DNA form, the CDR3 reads TGTGCCAGCAGCTTACAGTTGAACACTGAAGCTTTCTTT. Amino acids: CASSLQLNTEAFF.

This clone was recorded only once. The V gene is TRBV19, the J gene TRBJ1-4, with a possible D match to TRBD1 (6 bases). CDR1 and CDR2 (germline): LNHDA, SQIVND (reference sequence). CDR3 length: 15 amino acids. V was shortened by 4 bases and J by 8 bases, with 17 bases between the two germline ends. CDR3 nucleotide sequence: TGTGCCAGTAGTACAAAACCCTCTACAGGGGAAAAACTGTTTTTT. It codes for CASSTKPSTGEKLFF.

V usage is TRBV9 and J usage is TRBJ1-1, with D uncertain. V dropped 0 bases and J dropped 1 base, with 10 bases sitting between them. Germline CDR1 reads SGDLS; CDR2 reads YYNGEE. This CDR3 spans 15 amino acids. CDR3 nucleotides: TGTGCCAGCAGCGTAGATGGAGGGAGGAACACTGAAGCTTTCTTT. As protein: CASSVDGGRNTEAFF.

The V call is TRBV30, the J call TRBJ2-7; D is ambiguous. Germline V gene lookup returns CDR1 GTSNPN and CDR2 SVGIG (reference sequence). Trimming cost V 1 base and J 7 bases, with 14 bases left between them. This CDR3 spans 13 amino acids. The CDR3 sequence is CAWSASAPREQYF. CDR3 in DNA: TGTGCCTGGAGTGCCTCTGCCCCGCGGGAGCAGTACTTC.

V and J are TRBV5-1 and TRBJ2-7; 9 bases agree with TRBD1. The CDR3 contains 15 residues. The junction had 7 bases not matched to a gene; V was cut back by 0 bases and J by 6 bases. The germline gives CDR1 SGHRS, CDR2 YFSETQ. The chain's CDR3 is CASSLGDRASGEQYF. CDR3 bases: TGCGCCAGCAGCTTGGGGGACAGGGCCTCTGGCGAGCAGTACTTC.

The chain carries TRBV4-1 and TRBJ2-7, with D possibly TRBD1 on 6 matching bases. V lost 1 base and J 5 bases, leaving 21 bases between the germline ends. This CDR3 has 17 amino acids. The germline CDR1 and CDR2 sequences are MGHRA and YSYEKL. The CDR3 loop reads CASSQALDTGKGHEQYF. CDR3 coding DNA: TGCGCCAGCAGCCAAGCCCTGGACACAGGGAAGGGCCACGAGCAGTACTTC.

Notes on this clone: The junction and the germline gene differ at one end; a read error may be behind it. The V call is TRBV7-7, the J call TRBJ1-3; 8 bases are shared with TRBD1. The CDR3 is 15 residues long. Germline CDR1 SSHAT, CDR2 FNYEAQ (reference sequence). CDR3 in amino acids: CASSGGTGSGNTIYF. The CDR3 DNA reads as TGTGCTAGCAGCGGAGGGACAGGCTCTGGAAACACCATATATTTT.

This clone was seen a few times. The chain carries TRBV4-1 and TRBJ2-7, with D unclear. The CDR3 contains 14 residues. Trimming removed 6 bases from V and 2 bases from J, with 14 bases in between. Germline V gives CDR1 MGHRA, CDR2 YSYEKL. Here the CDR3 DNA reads TGCGCCAGCAGTCGCCAGCTCCGGGCCTACGAGCAGTACTTC. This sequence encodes CASSRQLRAYEQYF.

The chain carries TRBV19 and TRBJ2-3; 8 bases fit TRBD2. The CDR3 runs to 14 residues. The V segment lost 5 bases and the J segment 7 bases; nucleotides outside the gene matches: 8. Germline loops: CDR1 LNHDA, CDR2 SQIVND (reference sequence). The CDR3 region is CASSPGGFLNTQYF. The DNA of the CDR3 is TGTGCCAGTAGTCCGGGGGGGTTCTTAAATACGCAGTATTTT.

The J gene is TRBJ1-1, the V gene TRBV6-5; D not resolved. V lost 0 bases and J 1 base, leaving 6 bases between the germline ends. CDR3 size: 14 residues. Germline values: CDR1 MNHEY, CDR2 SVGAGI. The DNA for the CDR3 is TGTGCCAGCAGTTACTCGCCAGGGAACACTGAAGCTTTCTTT. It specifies CASSYSPGNTEAFF.

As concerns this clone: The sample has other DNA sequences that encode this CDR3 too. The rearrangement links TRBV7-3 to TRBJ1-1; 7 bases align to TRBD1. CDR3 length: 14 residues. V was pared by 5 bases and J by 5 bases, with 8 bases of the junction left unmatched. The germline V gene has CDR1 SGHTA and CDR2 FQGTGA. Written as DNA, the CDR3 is TGTGCCAGCAGCCCCCGACAGGGCGGAACTGAAGCTTTCTTT. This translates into CASSPRQGGTEAFF. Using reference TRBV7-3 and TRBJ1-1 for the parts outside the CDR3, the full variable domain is GAGVSQTPSNKVTEKGKYVELRCDPISGHTALYWYRQSLGQGPEFLIYFQGTGAADDSGLPNDRFFAVRPEGSVSTLKIQRTERGDSAVYLCASSPRQGGTEAFFGQGTRLTVV.

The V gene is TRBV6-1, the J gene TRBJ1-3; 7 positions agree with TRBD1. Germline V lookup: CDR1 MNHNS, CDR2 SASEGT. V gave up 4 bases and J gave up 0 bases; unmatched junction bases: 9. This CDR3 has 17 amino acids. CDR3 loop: CASSAPDRAYSGNTIYF. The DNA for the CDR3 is TGTGCCAGCAGTGCCCCCGACAGGGCGTACTCTGGAAACACCATATATTTT.

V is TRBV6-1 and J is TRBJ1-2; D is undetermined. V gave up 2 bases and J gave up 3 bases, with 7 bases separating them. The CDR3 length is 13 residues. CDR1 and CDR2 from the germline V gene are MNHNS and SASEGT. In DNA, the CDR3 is TGTGCCAGCAGTGAACGGGGAGACTATGGCTACACCTTC. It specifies CASSERGDYGYTF.

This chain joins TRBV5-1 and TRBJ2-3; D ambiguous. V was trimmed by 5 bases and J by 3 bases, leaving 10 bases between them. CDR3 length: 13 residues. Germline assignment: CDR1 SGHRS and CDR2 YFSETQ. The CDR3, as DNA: TGCGCCAGCAGACAAAAAGTAACAGATACGCAGTATTTT. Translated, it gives CASRQKVTDTQYF.

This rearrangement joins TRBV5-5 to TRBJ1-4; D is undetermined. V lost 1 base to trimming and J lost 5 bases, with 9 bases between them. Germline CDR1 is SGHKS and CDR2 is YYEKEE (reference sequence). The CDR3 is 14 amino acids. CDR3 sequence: CASSLMALNEKLFF. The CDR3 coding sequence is TGTGCCAGCAGCTTGATGGCCCTCAATGAAAAACTGTTTTTT.

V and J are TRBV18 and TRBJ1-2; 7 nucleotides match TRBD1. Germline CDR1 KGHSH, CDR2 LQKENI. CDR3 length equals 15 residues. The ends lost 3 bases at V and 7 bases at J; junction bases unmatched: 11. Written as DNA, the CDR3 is TGTGCCAGCTCACCTGCACAGGGGCCCTTAGGTGGCTACACCTTC. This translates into CASSPAQGPLGGYTF. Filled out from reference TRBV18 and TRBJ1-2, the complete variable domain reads NAGVMQNPRHLVRRRGQEARLRCSPMKGHSHVYWYRQLPEEGLKFMVYLQKENIIDESGMPKERFSAEFPKEGPSILRIQQVVRGDSAAYFCASSPAQGPLGGYTFGSGTRLTVV.

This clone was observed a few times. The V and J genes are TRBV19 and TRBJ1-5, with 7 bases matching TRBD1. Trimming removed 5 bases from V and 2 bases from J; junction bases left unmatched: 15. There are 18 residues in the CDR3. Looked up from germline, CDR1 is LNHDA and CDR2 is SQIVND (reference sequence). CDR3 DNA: TGTGCCAGTAGTGCCCCCCACGGGACAGCCCAAGGCAATCAGCCCCAGCATTTT. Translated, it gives CASSAPHGTAQGNQPQHF.

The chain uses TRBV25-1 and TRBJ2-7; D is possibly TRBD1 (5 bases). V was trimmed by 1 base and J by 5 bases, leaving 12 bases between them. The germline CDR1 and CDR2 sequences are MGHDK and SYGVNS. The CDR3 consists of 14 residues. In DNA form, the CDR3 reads TGTGCCAGCAGTGAATCCAGCCAGGGTAACGAGCAGTACTTC. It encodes CASSESSQGNEQYF.